Sequencing of this T cell receptor (beta chain) was carried out in a study of T cell responses to AZD1222 COVID-19 vaccine. Measured with immunoSEQ multiplex PCR; TCRdb has only the in-frame clones, and not every one. The sample records more than 70,000 clones, approximately 81% being singletons. V gave up 5 bases and J gave up 0 bases, with 14 bases separating them. Germline V gene sequence: CDR1 SGHTA, CDR2 FQGNSA. The length of the CDR3 is 15 residues. The sequence was obtained from an adult in good health. This sequence joins TRBV7-2 and TRBJ2-7; unclear D gene. Here the sequenced sample was peripheral blood, taken on day 0 of AZD1222 vaccination. CDR3 amino acids: CASSPGRPSSYEQYF. The CDR3 DNA follows: TGTGCCAGCAGCCCCGGACGGCCGAGCTCCTACGAGCAGTACTTC. Full variable domain (rest looked up from reference TRBV7-2 and TRBJ2-7): GAGVSQSPSNKVTEKGKDVELRCDPISGHTALYWYRQSLGQGLEFLIYFQGNSAPDKSGLPSDRFSAERTGGSVSTLTIQRTQQEDSAVYLCASSPGRPSSYEQYFGPGTRLTVT.